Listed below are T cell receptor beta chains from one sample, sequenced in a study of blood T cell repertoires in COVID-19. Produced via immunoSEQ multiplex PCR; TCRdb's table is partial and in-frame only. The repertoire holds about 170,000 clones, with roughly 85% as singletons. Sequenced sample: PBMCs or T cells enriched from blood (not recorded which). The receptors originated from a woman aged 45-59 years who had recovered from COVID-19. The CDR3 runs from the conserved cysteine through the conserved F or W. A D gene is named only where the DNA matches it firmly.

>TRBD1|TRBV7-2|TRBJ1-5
TGTGCCAGCAGTGGAGGACAGGGTGGCAATCAGCCCCAGCATTTT
CASSGGQGGNQPQHF
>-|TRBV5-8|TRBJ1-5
TGTGCCAGCAGCCCTGGGGCCATTAGCAATCAGCCCCAGCATTTT
CASSPGAISNQPQHF
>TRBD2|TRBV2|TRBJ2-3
TGTGCCAGCGAGGCTAGCGGGAGTAAGGCAGATACGCAGTATTTT
CASEASGSKADTQYF
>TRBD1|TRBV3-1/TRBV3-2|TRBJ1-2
TGTGCCAGCAGCCGGGGCACAGGGGCCTATGGCTACACCTTC
CASSRGTGAYGYTF
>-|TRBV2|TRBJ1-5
TGTGCCAGCAGGAACCGGGACACTAGCAATCAGCCCCAGCATTTT
CASRNRDTSNQPQHF
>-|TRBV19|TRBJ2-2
TGTGCCAGTGGTAGCCCGGGACTCCTCACCGGGGAGCTGTTTTTT
CASGSPGLLTGELFF
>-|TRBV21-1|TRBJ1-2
TGTGCCAGCAGCAAAGTGTCGAGTACAGTGAACTATGGCTACACCTTC
CASSKVSSTVNYGYTF
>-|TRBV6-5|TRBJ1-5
TGTGCCAGCAGCGGGACATATGTAGGGAATCAGCCCCAGCATTTT
CASSGTYVGNQPQHF
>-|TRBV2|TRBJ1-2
TGTGCCAGCAGTCGGGAGGGCTATGGCTACACCTTC
CASSREGYGYTF
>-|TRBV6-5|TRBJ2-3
TGTGCCAGCAGAAGGACAGTAAGTGGCGAGGATACGCAGTATTTT
CASRRTVSGEDTQYF
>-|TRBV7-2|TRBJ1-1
TGTGCCTGCATTACCCAGGGGAGCACTGAAGCTTTCTTT
CACITQGSTEAFF